A selection of T cell receptor beta chains follows, all from one sample in a study of T cells after yellow fever vaccination. Via MiXCR, TCRdb re-called the 5' RACE reads, giving one row per CDR3 protein. The table lists roughly 300,000 distinct CDR3 sequences, roughly 8.3% of them singletons, with roughly 15% in the top ten. Sample: PBMCs, taken about 41 days after the first yellow fever vaccination. The receptors derive from a man aged 18 to 35 who received the YFV17D yellow fever vaccine. Both conserved end residues are part of each CDR3. Clone sizes are given selectively: once, few, many, or a class where the clone is expanded.

size	J	V	CDR3
NA	TRBJ2-5	TRBV9	CASSVDGWEETQYF
few	TRBJ1-1	TRBV7-9	CASRLGGQAFF
many	TRBJ2-5	TRBV24-1	CATSDFLETQYF
few	TRBJ1-3	TRBV4-3	CASSQDGTHSSGNTIYF
few	TRBJ1-4	TRBV7-2	CASRYSGGTEKLFF
NA	TRBJ2-3	TRBV7-2	CASSSPGLAENF
many	TRBJ2-1	TRBV12-3/TRBV12-4	CASSWGRSYNEQFF
many	TRBJ2-3	TRBV29-1	CSVEDARLMATDTQYF
NA	TRBJ2-3	TRBV7-8	CASSLASLAGGTDTQYF
NA	TRBJ1-2	TRBV15	CATSGPASLNYGYTF
few	TRBJ2-5	TRBV29-1	CSVLRPGSLETQYF
NA	TRBJ2-5	TRBV7-2	CASSLWDGETQYF
NA	TRBJ2-2	TRBV15	CATSRGEDRGTGELFF
few	TRBJ2-2	TRBV29-1	CSVRTQLYTGELFF
many	TRBJ2-7	TRBV3-1	CASSPLAGDSYEQYF
few	TRBJ2-3	TRBV6-5	CASSYEGTGSTDTQYF
NA	TRBJ2-6	TRBV9	CASSALISGANVLTF
many	TRBJ2-5	TRBV10-3	CAISESQGRETQYF
NA	TRBJ2-5	TRBV11-2	CASRTGDREETQYF
NA	TRBJ1-5	TRBV10-3	CAISASGGKNQPQHF
few	TRBJ2-7	TRBV12-3/TRBV12-4	CASSFRGQYYEQYF
NA	TRBJ2-7	TRBV7-9	CASSPLTGYRAYEQYF
few	TRBJ1-6	TRBV7-9	CASSSRTNNSPLHF
NA	TRBJ2-1	TRBV3-1	CASSQDAGTSGGSTYNEQFF
NA	TRBJ1-5	TRBV6-1	CASSDRGGQPQHF